The rows below give T cell receptor beta chains drawn from one sample of a study of regulatory T cells in long-lasting Graves disease. Each CDR3 protein is one row after TCRdb ran MiXCR on the multiplex PCR reads. The sample records a few hundred thousand distinct CDR3 sequences, roughly 25% being singletons. The sample in question was peripheral blood mononuclear cells (PBMCs), obtained when the disease was refractory, from a patient treated with antithyroid drugs. Receptors originate from a woman in her 40s with Graves disease. Both conserved end residues are part of each CDR3. The order of the fields is J gene, D gene, V gene, clone size, CDR3 protein, CDR3 DNA. D genes are given only for firm matches. Size values are once, few and many counts, or a class for expanded clones, and some rows have none.

j_gene: TRBJ2-7; d_gene: .; v_gene: TRBV14; abundance: few; CDR3aa: CASSLRQEYEQYF; CDR3nt: TGTGCCAGCAGCCTCCGACAGGAATACGAGCAGTACTTC
j_gene: TRBJ2-5; d_gene: .; v_gene: TRBV20-1; abundance: many; CDR3aa: CSASSGTQYF; CDR3nt: TGCAGTGCTAGTAGTGGGACCCAGTACTTC
j_gene: TRBJ1-4; d_gene: .; v_gene: TRBV28; abundance: many; CDR3aa: CASSNGGVNEKLFF; CDR3nt: TGTGCCAGCAGCAATGGAGGTGTAAATGAAAAACTGTTTTTT
j_gene: TRBJ2-7; d_gene: .; v_gene: TRBV5-5; abundance: .; CDR3aa: CASSLHPPYEQYF; CDR3nt: TGTGCCAGCAGCCTTCACCCCCCTTACGAGCAGTACTTC
j_gene: TRBJ2-7; d_gene: TRBD2; v_gene: TRBV20-1; abundance: .; CDR3aa: CSAIERELYEQYF; CDR3nt: TGCAGTGCCATAGAGCGGGAGCTTTACGAGCAGTACTTC
j_gene: TRBJ1-5; d_gene: .; v_gene: TRBV7-9; abundance: .; CDR3aa: CASSFVNQPQHF; CDR3nt: TGTGCCAGCAGCTTTGTCAATCAGCCCCAGCATTTT
j_gene: TRBJ1-6; d_gene: .; v_gene: TRBV3-1; abundance: few; CDR3aa: CASNVGAQGSNSPLHF; CDR3nt: TGTGCCAGCAACGTCGGGGCTCAGGGGAGTAATTCACCCCTCCACTTT
j_gene: TRBJ2-7; d_gene: .; v_gene: TRBV27; abundance: many; CDR3aa: CASSLRVASPTYEQYF; CDR3nt: TGTGCCAGCAGTTTAAGGGTTGCTAGCCCCACCTACGAGCAGTACTTC
j_gene: TRBJ2-7; d_gene: .; v_gene: TRBV2; abundance: many; CDR3aa: CASSEYVWELNEQYF; CDR3nt: TGTGCCAGCAGTGAGTACGTCTGGGAACTCAACGAGCAGTACTTC
j_gene: TRBJ1-1; d_gene: .; v_gene: TRBV11-2; abundance: many; CDR3aa: CASSLDRRPGAFF; CDR3nt: TGTGCCAGCAGCTTAGATCGGCGGCCTGGAGCTTTCTTT
j_gene: TRBJ2-7; d_gene: TRBD1; v_gene: TRBV30; abundance: .; CDR3aa: CAWATGSSYEQYF; CDR3nt: TGTGCCTGGGCGACAGGGTCCTCCTACGAGCAGTACTTC
j_gene: TRBJ2-7; d_gene: TRBD1; v_gene: TRBV10-2; abundance: .; CDR3aa: CASMRDRVGEQYF; CDR3nt: TGCGCCAGCATGAGGGACAGGGTAGGCGAGCAGTACTTC
j_gene: TRBJ2-7; d_gene: .; v_gene: TRBV5-6; abundance: .; CDR3aa: CASSFPTGEQYF; CDR3nt: TGTGCCAGCAGCTTCCCAACCGGTGAGCAGTACTTC
j_gene: TRBJ1-5; d_gene: .; v_gene: TRBV15; abundance: few; CDR3aa: CATSINSNQPQHF; CDR3nt: TGTGCCACCAGCATCAATAGCAATCAGCCCCAGCATTTT
j_gene: TRBJ2-1; d_gene: TRBD2; v_gene: TRBV11-2; abundance: .; CDR3aa: CASSSLREGYNEQFF; CDR3nt: TGTGCCAGCAGCTCCCTGCGGGAGGGGTACAATGAGCAGTTCTTC
j_gene: TRBJ1-4; d_gene: .; v_gene: TRBV4-1; abundance: few; CDR3aa: CASSQVPVGMGEKLFF; CDR3nt: TGCGCCAGCAGCCAAGTCCCCGTTGGAATGGGTGAAAAACTGTTTTTT
j_gene: TRBJ2-1; d_gene: .; v_gene: TRBV28; abundance: few; CDR3aa: CASSLPGGTPEFF; CDR3nt: TGTGCCAGCAGTTTGCCTGGAGGGACGCCTGAGTTCTTC
j_gene: TRBJ2-7; d_gene: TRBD2; v_gene: TRBV2; abundance: many; CDR3aa: CASSDMTSGSNEQYF; CDR3nt: TGTGCCAGCAGTGATATGACTAGCGGGAGCAACGAGCAGTACTTC
j_gene: TRBJ1-1; d_gene: .; v_gene: TRBV7-3; abundance: many; CDR3aa: CASSSGRSNTEAFF; CDR3nt: TGTGCCAGCAGCTCCGGACGGTCGAACACTGAAGCTTTCTTT
j_gene: TRBJ1-1; d_gene: TRBD1; v_gene: TRBV6-1; abundance: .; CDR3aa: CASREATGGKAFF; CDR3nt: TGTGCCAGCAGGGAAGCGACAGGGGGCAAAGCTTTCTTT
j_gene: TRBJ2-2; d_gene: .; v_gene: TRBV6-5; abundance: many; CDR3aa: CASSYKPYTGELFF; CDR3nt: TGTGCCAGCAGTTACAAGCCCTACACCGGGGAGCTGTTTTTT
j_gene: TRBJ2-6; d_gene: .; v_gene: TRBV11-2; abundance: many; CDR3aa: CASSLKGSGANVLTF; CDR3nt: TGTGCCAGCAGCTTAAAGGGCTCTGGGGCCAACGTCCTGACTTTC
j_gene: TRBJ1-5; d_gene: TRBD1; v_gene: TRBV20-1; abundance: many; CDR3aa: CSATGTGDQPQHF; CDR3nt: TGCAGTGCTACCGGGACAGGGGATCAGCCCCAGCATTTT
j_gene: TRBJ1-1; d_gene: .; v_gene: TRBV5-1; abundance: many; CDR3aa: CASSHSGLRNTEAFF; CDR3nt: TGCGCCAGCAGCCACTCAGGGTTAAGGAACACTGAAGCTTTCTTT
j_gene: TRBJ2-7; d_gene: .; v_gene: TRBV7-9; abundance: .; CDR3aa: CASSADTGWNYEQYF; CDR3nt: TGTGCCAGCAGCGCTGATACAGGGTGGAACTACGAGCAGTACTTC